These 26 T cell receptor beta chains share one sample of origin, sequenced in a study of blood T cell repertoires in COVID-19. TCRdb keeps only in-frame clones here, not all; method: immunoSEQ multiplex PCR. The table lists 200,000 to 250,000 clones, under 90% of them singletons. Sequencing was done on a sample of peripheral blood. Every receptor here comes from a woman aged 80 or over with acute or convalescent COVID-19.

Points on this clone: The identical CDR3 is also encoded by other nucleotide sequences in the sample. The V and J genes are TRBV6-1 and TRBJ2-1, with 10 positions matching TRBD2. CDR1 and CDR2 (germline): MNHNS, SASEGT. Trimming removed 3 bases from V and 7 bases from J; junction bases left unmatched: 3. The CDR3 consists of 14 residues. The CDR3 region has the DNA TGTGCCAGCAGTGAGCAGCGGGGGGGGAATGAGCAGTTCTTC. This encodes CASSEQRGGNEQFF.

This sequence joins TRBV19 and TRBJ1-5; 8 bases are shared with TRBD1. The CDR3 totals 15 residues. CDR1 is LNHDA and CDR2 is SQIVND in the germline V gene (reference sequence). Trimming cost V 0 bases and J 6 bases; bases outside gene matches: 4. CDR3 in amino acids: CASSIDRGLVQPQHF. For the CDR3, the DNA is TGTGCCAGTAGTATAGACAGGGGGCTGGTTCAGCCCCAGCATTTT.

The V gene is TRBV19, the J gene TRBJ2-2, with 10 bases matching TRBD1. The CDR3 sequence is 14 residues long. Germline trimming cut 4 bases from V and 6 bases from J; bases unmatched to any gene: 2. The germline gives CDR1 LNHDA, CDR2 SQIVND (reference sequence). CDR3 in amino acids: CASSTGQGAGELFF. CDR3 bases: TGTGCCAGTAGTACCGGACAGGGGGCCGGGGAGCTGTTTTTT.

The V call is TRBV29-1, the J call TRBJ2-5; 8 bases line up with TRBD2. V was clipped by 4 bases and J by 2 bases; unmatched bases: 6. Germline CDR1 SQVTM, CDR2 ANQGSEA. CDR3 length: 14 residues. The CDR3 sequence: CSVATGGGQETQYF. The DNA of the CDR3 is TGCAGCGTTGCGACAGGCGGGGGGCAAGAGACCCAGTACTTC.

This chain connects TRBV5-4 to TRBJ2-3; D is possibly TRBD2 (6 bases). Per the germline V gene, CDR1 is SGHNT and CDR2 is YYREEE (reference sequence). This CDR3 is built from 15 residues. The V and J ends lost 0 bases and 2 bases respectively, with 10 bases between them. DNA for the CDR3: TGTGCCAGCAGCTTGGTACGGGGGAACACAGATACGCAGTATTTT. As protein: CASSLVRGNTDTQYF.

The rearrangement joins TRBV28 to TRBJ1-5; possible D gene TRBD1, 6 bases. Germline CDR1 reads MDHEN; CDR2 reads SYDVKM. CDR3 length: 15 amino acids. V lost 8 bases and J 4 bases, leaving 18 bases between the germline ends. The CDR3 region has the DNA TGTGCCAGCGGGATAACAGGGTTGGAGAATCAGCCCCAGCATTTT. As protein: CASGITGLENQPQHF. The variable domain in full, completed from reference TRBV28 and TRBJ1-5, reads DVKVTQSSRYLVKRTGEKVFLECVQDMDHENMFWYRQDPGLGLRLIYFSYDVKMKEKGDIPEGYSVSREKKERFSLILESASTNQTSMYLCASGITGLENQPQHFGDGTRLSIL.

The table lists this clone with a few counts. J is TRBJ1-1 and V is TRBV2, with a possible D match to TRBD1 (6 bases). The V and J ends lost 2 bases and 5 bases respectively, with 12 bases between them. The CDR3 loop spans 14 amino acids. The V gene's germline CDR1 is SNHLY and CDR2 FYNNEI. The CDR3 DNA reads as TGTGCCAGCAGTGAAAGGGGGTCTGGAACTGAAGCTTTCTTT. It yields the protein CASSERGSGTEAFF. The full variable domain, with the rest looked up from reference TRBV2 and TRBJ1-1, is EPEVTQTPSHQVTQMGQEVILRCVPISNHLYFYWYRQILGQKVEFLVSFYNNEISEKSEIFDDQFSVERPDGSNFTLKIRSTKLEDSAMYFCASSERGSGTEAFFGQGTRLTVV.

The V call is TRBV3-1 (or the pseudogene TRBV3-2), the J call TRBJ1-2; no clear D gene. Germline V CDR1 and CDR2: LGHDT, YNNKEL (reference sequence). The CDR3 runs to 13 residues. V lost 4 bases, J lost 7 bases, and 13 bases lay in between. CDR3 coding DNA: TGTGCCAGCAGCCGGGAGAGGGTTGGTGGCTACACCTTC. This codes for CASSRERVGGYTF.

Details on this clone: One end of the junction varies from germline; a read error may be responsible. The CDR3 region is CASSLNGQGASAF. DNA of the CDR3: TGTGCCAGCAGTTTAAATGGGCAGGGGGCCTCAGCCTTC. This chain joins TRBV12-3 or TRBV12-4 and TRBJ1-2; 8 bases line up with TRBD1. The CDR3 is 13 amino acids.

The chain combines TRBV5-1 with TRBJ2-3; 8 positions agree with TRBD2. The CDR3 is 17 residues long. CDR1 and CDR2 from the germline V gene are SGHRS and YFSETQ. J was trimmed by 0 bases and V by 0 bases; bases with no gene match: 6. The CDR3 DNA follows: TGCGCCAGCAGCTTGGCCTTCCTAGCGGGCAGCACAGATACGCAGTATTTT. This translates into CASSLAFLAGSTDTQYF.

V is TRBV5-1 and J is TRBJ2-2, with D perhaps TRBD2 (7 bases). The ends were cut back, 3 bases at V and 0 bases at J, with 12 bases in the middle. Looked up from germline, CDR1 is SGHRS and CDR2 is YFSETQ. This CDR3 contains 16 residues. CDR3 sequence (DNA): TGCGCCAGCAGCTCGGGGAGGGGGGCGAACACCGGGGAGCTGTTTTTT. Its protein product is CASSSGRGANTGELFF.

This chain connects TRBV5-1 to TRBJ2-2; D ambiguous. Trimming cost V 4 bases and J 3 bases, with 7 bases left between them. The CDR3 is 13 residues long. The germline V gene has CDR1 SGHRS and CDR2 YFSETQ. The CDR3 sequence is CASSARDTGELFF. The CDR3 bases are TGCGCCAGCAGCGCCCGGGACACCGGGGAGCTGTTTTTT.

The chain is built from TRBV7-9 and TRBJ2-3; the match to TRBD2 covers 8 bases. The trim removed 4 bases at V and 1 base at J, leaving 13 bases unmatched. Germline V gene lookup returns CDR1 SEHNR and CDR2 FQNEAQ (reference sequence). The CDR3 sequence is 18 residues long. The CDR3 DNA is TGTGCCAGCAGCTCACCCCGACCTAGCGGGCCTCGCACAGATACGCAGTATTTT. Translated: CASSSPRPSGPRTDTQYF.

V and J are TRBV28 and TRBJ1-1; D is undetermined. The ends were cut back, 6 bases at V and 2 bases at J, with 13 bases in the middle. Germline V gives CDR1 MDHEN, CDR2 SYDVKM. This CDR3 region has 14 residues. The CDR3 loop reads CASRIPGGNTEAFF. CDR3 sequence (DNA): TGTGCCAGCAGAATACCTGGCGGTAACACTGAAGCTTTCTTT.

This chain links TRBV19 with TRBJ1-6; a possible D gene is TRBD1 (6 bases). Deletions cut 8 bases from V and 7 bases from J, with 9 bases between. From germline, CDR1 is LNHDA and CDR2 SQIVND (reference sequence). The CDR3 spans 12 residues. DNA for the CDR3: TGTGCCAGTGGAGACAGGAATTCACCCCTCCACTTT. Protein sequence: CASGDRNSPLHF.

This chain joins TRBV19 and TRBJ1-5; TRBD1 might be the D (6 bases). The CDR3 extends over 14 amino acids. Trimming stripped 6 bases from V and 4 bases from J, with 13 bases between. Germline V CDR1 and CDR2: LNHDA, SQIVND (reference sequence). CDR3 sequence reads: CASRPGQTNQPQHF. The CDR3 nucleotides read TGTGCCAGTAGACCGGGACAAACAAATCAGCCCCAGCATTTT. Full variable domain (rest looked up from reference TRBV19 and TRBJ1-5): DGGITQSPKYLFRKEGQNVTLSCEQNLNHDAMYWYRQDPGQGLRLIYYSQIVNDFQKGDIAEGYSVSREKKESFPLTVTSAQKNPTAFYLCASRPGQTNQPQHFGDGTRLSIL.

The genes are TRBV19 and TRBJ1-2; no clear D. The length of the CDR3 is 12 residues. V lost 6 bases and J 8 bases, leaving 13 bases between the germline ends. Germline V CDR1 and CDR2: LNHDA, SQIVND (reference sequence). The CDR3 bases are TGTGCCAGTAGGGGCAATAACGGCGGCTACACCTTC. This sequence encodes CASRGNNGGYTF.

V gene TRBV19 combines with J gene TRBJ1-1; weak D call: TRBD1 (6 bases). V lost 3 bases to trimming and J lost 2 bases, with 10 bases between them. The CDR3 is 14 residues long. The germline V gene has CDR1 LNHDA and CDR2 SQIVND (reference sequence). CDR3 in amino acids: CASSIDRFNTEAFF. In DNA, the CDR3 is TGTGCCAGTAGTATCGACAGGTTTAACACTGAAGCTTTCTTT. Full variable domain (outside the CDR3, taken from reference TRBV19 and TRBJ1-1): DGGITQSPKYLFRKEGQNVTLSCEQNLNHDAMYWYRQDPGQGLRLIYYSQIVNDFQKGDIAEGYSVSREKKESFPLTVTSAQKNPTAFYLCASSIDRFNTEAFFGQGTRLTVV.

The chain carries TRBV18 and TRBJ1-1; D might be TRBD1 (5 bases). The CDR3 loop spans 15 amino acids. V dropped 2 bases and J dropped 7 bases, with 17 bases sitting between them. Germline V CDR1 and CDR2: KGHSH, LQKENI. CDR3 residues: CASSPSLSTADEAFF. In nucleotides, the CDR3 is TGTGCCAGCTCACCAAGCCTTTCGACAGCCGATGAAGCTTTCTTT.

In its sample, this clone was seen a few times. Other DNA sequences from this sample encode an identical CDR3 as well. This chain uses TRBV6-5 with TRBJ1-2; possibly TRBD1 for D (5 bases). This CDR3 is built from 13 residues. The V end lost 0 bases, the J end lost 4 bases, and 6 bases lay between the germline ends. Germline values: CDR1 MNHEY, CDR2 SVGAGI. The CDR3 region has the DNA TGTGCCAGCAGTTACTCGGGGGGCTATGGCTACACCTTC. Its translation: CASSYSGGYGYTF.

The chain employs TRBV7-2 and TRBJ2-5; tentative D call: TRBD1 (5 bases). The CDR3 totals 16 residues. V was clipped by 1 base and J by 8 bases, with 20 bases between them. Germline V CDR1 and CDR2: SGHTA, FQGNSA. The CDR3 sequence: CASSLGFARDFDTQYF. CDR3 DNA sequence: TGTGCCAGCAGCTTAGGTTTTGCCAGGGATTTTGACACCCAGTACTTC. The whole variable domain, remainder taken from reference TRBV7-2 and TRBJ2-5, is GAGVSQSPSNKVTEKGKDVELRCDPISGHTALYWYRQSLGQGLEFLIYFQGNSAPDKSGLPSDRFSAERTGGSVSTLTIQRTQQEDSAVYLCASSLGFARDFDTQYFGPGTRLLVL.

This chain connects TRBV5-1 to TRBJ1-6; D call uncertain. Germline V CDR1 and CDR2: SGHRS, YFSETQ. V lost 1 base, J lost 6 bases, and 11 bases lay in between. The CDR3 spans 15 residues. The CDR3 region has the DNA TGCGCCAGCAGCTTGACCGGACTAACTAATTCACCCCTCCACTTT. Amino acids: CASSLTGLTNSPLHF.

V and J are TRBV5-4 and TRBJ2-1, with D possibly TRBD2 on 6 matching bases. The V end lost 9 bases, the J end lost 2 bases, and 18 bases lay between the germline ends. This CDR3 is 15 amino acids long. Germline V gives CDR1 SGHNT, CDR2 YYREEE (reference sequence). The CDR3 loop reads CATSSAGTPYNEQFF. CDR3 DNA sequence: TGTGCCACTTCTTCCGCGGGAACCCCCTACAATGAGCAGTTCTTC. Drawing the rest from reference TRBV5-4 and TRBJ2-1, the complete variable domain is ETGVTQSPTHLIKTRGQQVTLRCSSQSGHNTVSWYQQALGQGPQFIFQYYREEENGRGNFPPRFSGLQFPNYSSELNVNALELDDSALYLCATSSAGTPYNEQFFGPGTRLTVL.

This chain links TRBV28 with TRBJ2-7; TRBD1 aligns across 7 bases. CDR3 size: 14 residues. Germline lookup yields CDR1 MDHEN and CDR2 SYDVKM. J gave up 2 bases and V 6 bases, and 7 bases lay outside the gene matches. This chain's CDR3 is CASRLGQVTYEQYF. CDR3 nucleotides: TGTGCCAGCAGACTCGGACAGGTAACCTACGAGCAGTACTTC.

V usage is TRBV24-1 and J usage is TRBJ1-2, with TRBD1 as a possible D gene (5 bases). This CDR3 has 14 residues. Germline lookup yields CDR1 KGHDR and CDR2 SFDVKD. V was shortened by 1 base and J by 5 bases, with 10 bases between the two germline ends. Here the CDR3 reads CATSDFRVGYGYTF. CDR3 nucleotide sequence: TGTGCCACCAGTGATTTCAGGGTTGGGTATGGCTACACCTTC.

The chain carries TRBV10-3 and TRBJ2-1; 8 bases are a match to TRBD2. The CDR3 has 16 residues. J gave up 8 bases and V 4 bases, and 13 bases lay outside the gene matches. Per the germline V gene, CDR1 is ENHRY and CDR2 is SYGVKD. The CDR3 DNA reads TGTGCCATCAGTGGCCACCTAGAGCGGGGGAATTATGAGCAGTTCTTC. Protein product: CAISGHLERGNYEQFF.